One sample yielded the 20 T cell receptor beta chains listed below, sequenced in a study of patients and donors after allogeneic stem cell transplantation. MiXCR, applied by TCRdb to the RT-PCR reads, yields one record per CDR3 protein. The sample consists of roughly 41,000 distinct CDR3 sequences, roughly 30% of them appearing once. Sequencing was performed on blood, either unsorted or a sorted T cell fraction (not recorded which). The source is a human donor who was either an allogeneic HSCT recipient or a stem cell or donor lymphocyte infusion donor (not recorded which). It is not recorded whose cells these are; they may come from a transplant donor.

This clonotype was seen more than once but under ten times. The chain is built from TRBV27 and TRBJ1-2; a possible D gene is TRBD1 (6 bases). V was clipped by 5 bases and J by 6 bases, with 19 bases between them. The germline V gene has CDR1 MNHEY and CDR2 SMNVEV (reference sequence). CDR3 size: 15 residues. The CDR3 bases are TGTGCCAGCAGTCCGCCGAGGGGGGGATTCCATGGCTACACCTTC. Translation gives CASSPPRGGFHGYTF.

This clonotype occurred many times. The chain is built from TRBV10-3 and TRBJ1-4; weak D call: TRBD1 (5 bases). Trimming took off 3 bases at V and 14 bases at J, with 22 bases between the two ends. CDR1 is ENHRY, CDR2 SYGVKD, per germline. The CDR3 consists of 15 residues. In DNA, the CDR3 is TGTGCCATCAGTGATCGGGGACCCAACGTGGCCCGGCTGTTTTTT. Translation gives CAISDRGPNVARLFF.

The table lists this clonotype with a few counts. The J gene is TRBJ2-2, the V gene TRBV7-9; no definite D call. The CDR3 length is 15 residues. Germline values: CDR1 SEHNR, CDR2 FQNEAQ (reference sequence). V was clipped by 4 bases and J by 0 bases, with 9 bases between them. In nucleotides, the CDR3 is TGTGCCAGCAGCTCCGACGGACCGAACACCGGGGAGCTGTTTTTT. Amino acid sequence: CASSSDGPNTGELFF.

The chain's CDR3 is CASSARLGEQYF. The CDR3 nucleotides read TGTGCCAGCAGCGCAAGACTTGGCGAGCAGTACTTC. This chain joins TRBV7-9 and TRBJ2-7; D uncertain. From germline, CDR1 is SEHNR and CDR2 FQNEAQ (reference sequence). V was cut by 5 bases and J by 6 bases, with 11 bases left in between. The CDR3 is 12 amino acids.

This chain uses TRBV12-3 or TRBV12-4 with TRBJ2-4; D possibly corresponds to TRBD1 (6 bases). The CDR3 runs 16 residues. V gave up 2 bases and J gave up 0 bases, with 11 bases separating them. The CDR3 loop reads CASSLPGHLAKNIQYF. The DNA for the CDR3 is TGTGCCAGCAGTTTACCGGGACATCTAGCCAAAAACATTCAGTACTTC.

This clonotype was counted a single time. The chain is built from TRBV24-1 and TRBJ2-5; 9 bases fit TRBD2. Germline CDR1 is KGHDR and CDR2 is SFDVKD. V lost 4 bases and J lost 5; bases outside the gene matches: 13. The length of the CDR3 is 17 residues. The chain's CDR3 is CATSDPTFSGSWETQYF. The CDR3 DNA sequence: TGTGCCACCAGTGACCCCACCTTTAGCGGGAGCTGGGAGACCCAGTACTTC.

V usage is TRBV27 and J usage is TRBJ2-5, with TRBD1 identical over 8 bases. Germline-derived CDR1 and CDR2 are MNHEY and SMNVEV (reference sequence). The CDR3 loop spans 14 amino acids. V shed 5 bases, J shed 3 bases, and the junction held 5 bases outside the gene matches. The CDR3 bases are TGTGCCAGCAGTAGATCGGACAGGGAAGAGACCCAGTACTTC. Its translation: CASSRSDREETQYF.

This clonotype was recorded at least ten times. The V gene is TRBV12-3 or TRBV12-4, the J gene TRBJ1-1; no definite D call. This CDR3 is built from 13 residues. V was pared by 5 bases and J by 4 bases, with 11 bases between. CDR3 DNA: TGTGCCAGCAGTCCCTGGGTGGGCACTGAAGCTTTCTTT. Encoded protein: CASSPWVGTEAFF.

This clonotype was detected ten times or more. This sequence joins TRBV28 and TRBJ1-2; maybe TRBD1 (6 bases). Germline values: CDR1 MDHEN, CDR2 SYDVKM. This CDR3 is built from 15 residues. The ends were cut back, 2 bases at V and 3 bases at J, with 13 bases in the middle. The CDR3 DNA reads TGTGCCAGCAGTTTACAGGGGTTAGTGGACTATGGCTACACCTTC. Amino acids: CASSLQGLVDYGYTF.

The chain recombines TRBV29-1 with TRBJ2-7, with D possibly being TRBD2 (6 bases). The V and J ends lost 1 base and 3 bases respectively, with 10 bases between them. Per germline, CDR1 SQVTM and CDR2 ANQGSEA. The CDR3 is 13 amino acids. CDR3 residues: CSVEGQGGYEQYF. DNA for the CDR3: TGCAGCGTTGAAGGGCAGGGAGGCTACGAGCAGTACTTC.

This clonotype was recorded many times. The CDR3 DNA reads TGTGCCAGCAGACGTCGGACAGGCTCCTATAATTCACCCCTCCACTTT. Encoded protein: CASRRRTGSYNSPLHF. The chain couples TRBV28 to TRBJ1-6; TRBD1 matches 7 bases. V was pared by 6 bases and J by 0 bases, with 5 bases of the junction left unmatched. CDR3 size: 16 residues. Germline V gives CDR1 MDHEN, CDR2 SYDVKM.

Comment on this clonotype: A much larger clone lies one base from this, so it may be a read error. This CDR3 is missing its conserved last phenylalanine or tryptophan, likely due to a read error. This chain links TRBV12-3 or TRBV12-4 with TRBJ1-5; D is ambiguous. Trimming removed 1 base at V and 4 bases at J, with 8 bases between. This CDR3 comprises 14 residues. CDR3 region: CASSLGQWNQPQHY. In nucleotides, the CDR3 is TGTGCCAGCAGTTTAGGACAATGGAATCAGCCCCAGCATTAT.

This clonotype was counted a few times. The chain employs TRBV12-3 or TRBV12-4 and TRBJ2-7, with 11 nucleotides matching TRBD2. The J segment lost 6 bases and the V segment lost 3 bases, leaving 4 bases of the junction unmatched. The CDR3 sequence is 14 residues long. DNA for the CDR3: TGTGCCAGCAGTTTTAGTCTAGCGGGAGGCGAGCAGTACTTC. Protein product: CASSFSLAGGEQYF.

The chain carries TRBV3-1 and TRBJ2-4, with 7 bases aligning to TRBD2. The CDR3 is 18 residues long. CDR1 LGHDT and CDR2 YNNKEL come from the germline V gene (reference sequence). V gave up 0 bases and J gave up 3 bases; unmatched junction bases: 11. CDR3 sequence reads: CASSQDFAGEGYKNIQYF. The CDR3 nucleotides read TGTGCCAGCAGCCAAGATTTTGCGGGAGAGGGGTACAAAAACATTCAGTACTTC.

This clonotype was seen a few times. The chain carries TRBV14 and TRBJ2-7, with TRBD1 matching over 10 bases. Losses at the gene ends were 4 bases for V and 1 base for J; bases not matched to a gene: 4. Germline V gene data show CDR1 as SGHDN and CDR2 as FVKESK. This CDR3 spans 15 amino acids. The CDR3 sequence: CASSLGQGGSYEQYF. For the CDR3, the DNA is TGTGCCAGCAGCCTAGGACAGGGGGGATCCTACGAGCAGTACTTC.

This clonotype came up a few times. This chain connects TRBV28 to TRBJ2-2, with D possibly being TRBD2 (5 bases). The ends were cut back, 6 bases at V and 1 base at J, with 15 bases in the middle. The CDR3 has 16 amino acids. Looked up from germline, CDR1 is MDHEN and CDR2 is SYDVKM. DNA for the CDR3: TGTGCCAGCAGGACCACACGACTATTGAACACCGGGGAGCTGTTTTTT. Its protein product is CASRTTRLLNTGELFF.

The genes are TRBV12-3 or TRBV12-4 and TRBJ2-2; D uncertain. There are 13 residues in the CDR3. Between the trimmed V and J ends, which lost 5 bases and 3 bases, there was a span of 7 bases. Here the CDR3 reads CASSPPYTGELFF. The CDR3, as DNA: TGTGCCAGCAGTCCCCCGTACACCGGGGAGCTGTTTTTT.

This clonotype was counted between two and nine times. This rearrangement joins TRBV7-2 to TRBJ2-3; 12 bases are shared with TRBD2. The length of the CDR3 is 17 residues. V was clipped by 6 bases and J by 1 base; unmatched bases: 8. CDR1 is SGHTA, CDR2 FQGNSA, per germline. CDR3 region: CASSQNLAGGRTDTQYF. CDR3 nucleotide sequence: TGTGCCAGCAGTCAAAACCTAGCGGGAGGGCGCACAGATACGCAGTATTTT.

This clonotype showed up just a few times. This chain links TRBV12-3 or TRBV12-4 with TRBJ1-3, with D uncertain. This CDR3 comprises 13 residues. V was clipped by 3 bases and J by 4 bases, with 7 bases between them. CDR3 protein: CASSFAMGNTIYF. In nucleotides, the CDR3 is TGTGCCAGCAGTTTTGCTATGGGAAACACCATATATTTT.

The genes are TRBV7-9 and TRBJ1-5, with D unclear. CDR3 length: 16 residues. V lost 1 base and J lost 1, with 11 bases in between. Germline V lookup: CDR1 SEHNR, CDR2 FQNEAQ (reference sequence). CDR3 sequence reads: CASSLVGGKSNQPQHF. The CDR3 nucleotides read TGTGCCAGCAGCTTAGTGGGTGGGAAGAGCAATCAGCCCCAGCATTTT. Full variable domain (missing parts from reference TRBV7-9 and TRBJ1-5): DTGVSQNPRHKITKRGQNVTFRCDPISEHNRLYWYRQTLGQGPEFLTYFQNEAQLEKSRLLSDRFSAERPKGSFSTLEIQRTEQGDSAMYLCASSLVGGKSNQPQHFGDGTRLSIL.